The clone carrying this T cell receptor beta chain occurred a few times. CDR1 and CDR2 (germline): SGHTA, FQGNSA. The ends were cut back, 2 bases at V and 7 bases at J, with 14 bases in the middle. The CDR3 is made up of 15 amino acids. Clones were sequenced by immunoSEQ multiplex PCR, and TCRdb holds only the in-frame ones, with some missing. The table includes 40,000 to 55,000 clones, around 90% detected once. This sample was included in a study of T cell changes during pregnancy in multiple sclerosis. This sequence was found in a female donor with multiple sclerosis, enrolled in a pregnancy study. Sequenced here: CD4+ T cells from peripheral blood mononuclear cells, sampled before pregnancy. The chain links TRBV7-2 to TRBJ2-2; perhaps TRBD2 as D (5 bases). The CDR3 loop reads CASSLRGRESGELFF. CDR3 nucleotide sequence: TGTGCCAGCAGCTTAAGAGGGCGCGAGAGCGGGGAGCTGTTTTTT.